Each of the 15 T cell receptor beta chains below was sequenced from the same sample in a study of human T cells and chemical hapten exposure. Time point meaning: pre-sensitization, week 0. Treatment of the sample: therapeutic diphenylcyclopropenone sensitization with weekly scalp DPC. A single record per CDR3 protein comes from TCRdb applying MiXCR to the RACE reads. The data hold more than 300,000 distinct CDR3 sequences, with over 5% observed a single time. The sequencing here drew on whole blood, taken in connection with sensitization to the hapten diphenylcyclopropenone (DPC). The receptor source for this set is a woman aged 18-35 years with alopecia areata. Some clones in this sample may be carry-over from other donors' samples.

This clonotype was seen a handful of times. The chain uses TRBV2 and TRBJ1-1; D gene uncertain. CDR3 length: 14 amino acids. The germline gives CDR1 SNHLY, CDR2 FYNNEI. Trimming left V 1 base short and J 5 bases short, with 11 bases between. The CDR3 DNA is TGTGCCAGCAGTGAAGAGGCGGGAGGGACTGAAGCTTTCTTT. Its translation: CASSEEAGGTEAFF.

J is TRBJ2-5 and V is TRBV15; D not certain. This CDR3 comprises 13 residues. The germline V gene encodes CDR1 LNHNV and CDR2 YYDKDF (reference sequence). V lost 10 bases, J lost 0 bases, and 12 bases lay in between. The CDR3 loop is CASGSGYQETQYF. The CDR3 coding sequence is TGTGCCAGCGGCTCGGGCTACCAAGAGACCCAGTACTTC.

Many counts were recorded for this clonotype. The chain recombines TRBV20-1 with TRBJ1-6, with D hard to call. Per the germline V gene, CDR1 is DFQATT and CDR2 is SNEGSKA (reference sequence). Trimming took 3 bases from V and 5 from J, leaving 8 bases between them. This CDR3 has 13 residues. The CDR3 DNA reads TGCAGTGCTAGGTGGCGAAATAATTCACCCCTCCACTTT. Its translation is CSARWRNNSPLHF.

This clonotype was seen a handful of times. The gene calls are TRBV11-1 and TRBJ2-7; 10 bases agree with TRBD2. V dropped 1 base and J dropped 3; count of bases not matched to a gene: 6. The CDR3 runs to 16 residues. CDR1 is SGHAT, CDR2 FQDESV, per germline (reference sequence). CDR3 nucleotide sequence: TGTGCCAGCAGCTTAGTGGCTAGCGGGGGATTCTACGAGCAGTACTTC. Translating gives CASSLVASGGFYEQYF.

The chain recombines TRBV4-1 with TRBJ2-3; D might be TRBD2 (6 bases). This CDR3 region has 17 residues. The V gene's germline CDR1 is MGHRA and CDR2 YSYEKL. The ends were cut back, 0 bases at V and 4 bases at J, with 17 bases in the middle. CDR3 DNA sequence: TGCGCCAGCAGCCAAGATAGGGACTTTCCGAGCCCAGATACGCAGTATTTT. Its protein product is CASSQDRDFPSPDTQYF.

This clonotype was seen many times. This chain links TRBV7-2 with TRBJ1-5; tentative D call: TRBD1 (5 bases). Deletions cut 6 bases from V and 7 bases from J, with 19 bases between. Per germline, CDR1 SGHTA and CDR2 FQGNSA. The CDR3 extends over 15 amino acids. Here the CDR3 DNA reads TGTGCCAGCAGGACAGCTGAAGGGGCAGGACAGCCCCAGCATTTT. Translation: CASRTAEGAGQPQHF.

V gene TRBV28 combines with J gene TRBJ2-3, with 9 bases lining up with TRBD2. Germline values: CDR1 MDHEN, CDR2 SYDVKM. The CDR3 runs to 14 residues. The ends lost 6 bases at V and 4 bases at J; junction bases unmatched: 5. The chain's CDR3 is CASRRAGGPDTQYF. DNA of the CDR3: TGTGCCAGCAGGAGAGCGGGGGGCCCAGATACGCAGTATTTT.

The table lists this clonotype with many counts. The chain combines TRBV29-1 with TRBJ2-1, with TRBD2 matching over 8 bases. The CDR3 loop spans 16 amino acids. In germline, CDR1 is SQVTM, CDR2 ANQGSEA. The J segment lost 6 bases and the V segment lost 1 base, leaving 11 bases of the junction unmatched. This chain's CDR3 is CSVEGGGPRNLNEQFF. CDR3 sequence (DNA): TGCAGCGTTGAAGGCGGGGGGCCTCGAAACCTCAATGAGCAGTTCTTC.

This clonotype has a handful of counts. The chain employs TRBV12-3 or TRBV12-4 and TRBJ1-1; 9 nucleotides line up with TRBD1. CDR3 length: 14 amino acids. The ends lost 7 bases at V and 5 bases at J; junction bases unmatched: 8. This CDR3 reads CASILTGGRTEAFF. DNA of the CDR3: TGTGCCAGCATATTAACAGGGGGCAGGACTGAAGCTTTCTTT.

This clonotype was recorded a few times. This chain links TRBV9 with TRBJ2-1; weak D call: TRBD1 (5 bases). The germline V gene encodes CDR1 SGDLS and CDR2 YYNGEE. The CDR3 is 15 residues long. V was clipped by 0 bases and J by 5 bases, with 12 bases between them. This CDR3 is CASSVGSKGDNEQFF. The CDR3 DNA is TGTGCCAGCAGCGTAGGTTCAAAAGGGGACAATGAGCAGTTCTTC.

This clonotype was seen many times. CDR3 DNA: TGTGCCAGCAGGGGCCGAGGACTAGCGGGATACAATGAGCAGTTCTTC. Encoded protein: CASRGRGLAGYNEQFF. The genes are TRBV5-4 and TRBJ2-1, with TRBD2 identical over 12 bases. This CDR3 is 16 amino acids long. Germline V gene lookup returns CDR1 SGHNT and CDR2 YYREEE (reference sequence). The ends lost 5 bases at V and 4 bases at J; junction bases unmatched: 7.

This clonotype has a handful of counts. This chain joins TRBV3-1 and TRBJ2-1; unclear D gene. The germline V gene has CDR1 LGHDT and CDR2 YNNKEL (reference sequence). V dropped 4 bases and J dropped 9 bases, with 13 bases sitting between them. The CDR3 spans 13 residues. The CDR3: CASSPLTRGEQFF. The CDR3 DNA reads TGTGCCAGCAGCCCCCTCACCCGTGGTGAGCAGTTCTTC.

This clonotype was seen many times. The chain uses TRBV6-5 and TRBJ2-3; D remains ambiguous. The CDR3 contains 15 residues. CDR1 and CDR2 from the germline V gene are MNHEY and SVGAGI. V lost 4 bases, J lost 4 bases, and 15 bases lay in between. CDR3 sequence: CASSFSSWAADTQYF. The CDR3 bases are TGTGCCAGCAGTTTTTCTAGTTGGGCTGCAGATACGCAGTATTTT.

Details on this clonotype: A read error may be the cause here, since a much bigger clone is one base away. V is TRBV24-1 and J is TRBJ1-4; the D is unclear. CDR1 is KGHDR and CDR2 is SFDVKD in the germline V gene. The CDR3 contains 11 residues. The CDR3 loop reads CATSDGEILFF. The CDR3, as DNA: TGTGCCACCAGTGATGGGGAAATACTGTTTTTT.

The chain is built from TRBV15 and TRBJ1-5; unclear D gene. The CDR3 totals 14 residues. V shed 1 base and J shed 3 bases, with 7 bases lying between them. Germline values: CDR1 LNHNV, CDR2 YYDKDF (reference sequence). In DNA form, the CDR3 reads TGTGCCACCAGCAGAGCTGGGGTCAATCAGCCCCAGCATTTT. As protein: CATSRAGVNQPQHF.